The clone carrying this T cell receptor (beta chain) showed up just a few times. Its specificity is not known. The sample is drawn from a study of blood T cells in healthy people across ages. The V end was cut by 2 bases, the J end by 5 bases, with 14 bases between. The germline gives CDR1 DFQATT, CDR2 SNEGSKA (reference sequence). This CDR3 has 14 residues. A J-beta primer mix and a sample-barcoded 5' primer were used in a second PCR of roughly 6 to 12 cycles. TCRdb recomputed calls from the 5' RACE reads with MiXCR, one row per CDR3 protein. The repertoire holds about 750,000 distinct CDR3 sequences, with roughly 50% as singletons. General study results and limits: Greater diversity and more naive CD4+ cells were seen in long-lived donors than in aged donors.

The sample comprised blood. The TCR sequence derives from a man aged 80 or over in good health. V gene TRBV20-1 combines with J gene TRBJ2-3; the D gene is possibly TRBD1 (5 bases). In nucleotides, the CDR3 is TGCAGTGCTAGACAGGGCTCTGCTCTAGATACGCAGTATTTT. Protein product: CSARQGSALDTQYF.